The clone carrying this T cell receptor (beta chain) appeared a few times. Its specificity is not known. The CDR3 sequence is 16 residues long. CDR1 is SEHNR, CDR2 FQNEAQ, per germline (reference sequence). Trimming pared 7 bases from V and 0 bases from J, leaving 16 bases between. The data were obtained in a study of cytomegalovirus exposure and HLA in healthy donors. General observations from the study: Later genetic work tied a missense DCLRE1C variant to beta-chain V and J trimming.

The PCR used 60 Vbeta and 13 Jbeta primers. The repertoire was sequenced with immunoSEQ multiplex PCR; TCRdb's copy has only in-frame clones and lacks some. Among about 190,000 clones listed, around 79% were seen once. The sample comprised PBMCs. J is TRBJ1-5 and V is TRBV7-9; D perhaps matches TRBD1 (5 bases). The clonotype comes from a woman aged 18-35 years in good health and CMV-seronegative. CDR3 sequence: CASISYRSNSNQPQHF. CDR3 coding DNA: TGTGCCAGCATCTCTTACAGGAGCAATAGCAATCAGCCCCAGCATTTT.